This T cell receptor beta chain emerged from a study of T cells in Graves' hyperthyroidism and ophthalmopathy. Turning to the study itself: Peripheral blood sampling occurred at initial diagnosis, before any treatment.

Ophthalmopathy cases scored 3 or more on the Clinical Activity Score and 4 or more on NOSPECS grade, with duration below 3 months. It was RNA transcripts that yielded the amplified TCR beta CDR3 regions. Using the HTBI primer set, a first-round RT-PCR was run on the TCR CDR3. MiXCR, run by TCRdb on the multiplex PCR reads, gives a single entry per CDR3 protein. In the table there are fewer than 250,000 distinct CDR3 sequences, 16% of which are singletons. This clonotype was detected many times. The material sequenced was blood. The origin of this receptor is a woman younger than 35 with Graves' ophthalmopathy.

The CDR3 loop reads CASSQGGLATNTGELFF. In DNA form, the CDR3 reads TGTGCCAGCAGCCAAGGGGGACTAGCGACAAACACCGGGGAGCTGTTTTTT. The chain couples TRBV3-1 to TRBJ2-2; 10 bases are a match to TRBD2. V lost 1 base and J lost 2; bases outside the gene matches: 4. Germline CDR1 and CDR2: LGHDT and YNNKEL (reference sequence). CDR3 length: 17 amino acids.